What follows are 14 T cell receptor beta chains derived from one specimen sequenced in a study of T cell changes during pregnancy in multiple sclerosis. Produced via immunoSEQ multiplex PCR; TCRdb's table is partial and in-frame only. Of about 47,000 clones in the sample, 80% to 90% are singletons; the top ten hold around 1.9%. The material was peripheral blood, obtained in the first trimester of pregnancy. All receptors derive from a female donor with multiple sclerosis, enrolled in a pregnancy study.

The genes are TRBV7-8 and TRBJ2-2; D possibly corresponds to TRBD2 (6 bases). Trimming stripped 10 bases from V and 6 bases from J, with 18 bases between. Germline V gene sequence: CDR1 SGHVS, CDR2 FQNEAQ. There are 14 residues in the CDR3. CDR3 region: CANGGAGGSGELFF. Here the CDR3 DNA reads TGTGCCAACGGGGGAGCCGGTGGGTCCGGGGAGCTGTTTTTT.

The V and J genes are TRBV19 and TRBJ2-2; a weak D match, TRBD1 (6 bases). The CDR3 runs 14 residues. V lost 3 bases and J 6 bases, leaving 11 bases between the germline ends. Germline CDR1 reads LNHDA; CDR2 reads SQIVND (reference sequence). The CDR3 sequence: CASSILTGSGELFF. For the CDR3, the DNA is TGTGCCAGTAGTATCCTAACAGGGTCCGGGGAGCTGTTTTTT. The full variable domain, in which reference TRBV19 and TRBJ2-2 provide the parts outside the CDR3, is DGGITQSPKYLFRKEGQNVTLSCEQNLNHDAMYWYRQDPGQGLRLIYYSQIVNDFQKGDIAEGYSVSREKKESFPLTVTSAQKNPTAFYLCASSILTGSGELFFGEGSRLTVL.

This chain connects TRBV6-1 to TRBJ2-1, with D tentatively TRBD2 (6 bases). V gave up 6 bases and J gave up 0 bases, with 9 bases separating them. CDR3 length: 14 residues. Germline V gene lookup returns CDR1 MNHNS and CDR2 SASEGT. The CDR3 reads CASSRDFSYNEQFF. CDR3 coding DNA: TGTGCCAGCAGCCGGGACTTCTCCTACAATGAGCAGTTCTTC.

V is TRBV23-1 and J is TRBJ2-1; 10 bases map to TRBD1. TRBV23-1 counts as an open reading frame of uncertain function. Trimming cost V 2 bases and J 0 bases; bases outside gene matches: 1. The CDR3 loop spans 16 amino acids. CDR3 in amino acids: CASSQRDRGSYNEQFF. In DNA form, the CDR3 reads TGCGCCAGCAGTCAACGGGACAGGGGCTCCTACAATGAGCAGTTCTTC.

The rearrangement uses TRBV27 and TRBJ2-3, with 8 bases lining up with TRBD2. The V gene end was trimmed by 6 bases and the J gene end by 2 bases; junction bases not matched to a gene: 4. CDR3 length: 14 amino acids. Germline V CDR1 and CDR2: MNHEY, SMNVEV (reference sequence). CDR3 bases: TGTGCCAGCAGACGCGGGGGGTACACAGATACGCAGTATTTT. Protein sequence: CASRRGGYTDTQYF.

The gene calls are TRBV19 and TRBJ2-2; no clear D. Germline CDR1 reads LNHDA; CDR2 reads SQIVND (reference sequence). V was shortened by 4 bases and J by 7 bases, with 10 bases between the two germline ends. The CDR3 has 13 amino acids. CDR3 residues: CASSSQAFGELFF. As DNA, the CDR3 is TGTGCCAGTAGTAGTCAGGCCTTCGGGGAGCTGTTTTTT.

V is TRBV6-1 and J is TRBJ2-7, with 7 bases aligning to TRBD2. V dropped 4 bases and J dropped 3; count of bases not matched to a gene: 9. The CDR3 contains 15 residues. Germline V lookup: CDR1 MNHNS, CDR2 SASEGT. CDR3 DNA sequence: TGTGCCAGCAGTGTTGAGATAGGGACTAACTACGAGCAGTACTTC. Its translation: CASSVEIGTNYEQYF.

This chain joins TRBV6-4 and TRBJ2-3; 11 nucleotides align to TRBD2. The ends lost 8 bases at V and 3 bases at J; junction bases unmatched: 4. CDR1 is MRHNA, CDR2 SNTAGT, per germline. This CDR3 spans 14 amino acids. CDR3 sequence reads: CASSTSGETDTQYF. CDR3 nucleotides: TGTGCCAGCTCGACTAGCGGGGAGACAGATACGCAGTATTTT.

The chain is built from TRBV7-2 and TRBJ2-7, with TRBD2 identical over 15 bases. Unmatched junction bases numbered 6, after V lost 1 base and J lost 2 bases. The CDR3 extends over 18 amino acids. The germline gives CDR1 SGHTA, CDR2 FQGNSA. The CDR3 sequence: CASSLVGTSGGTAYEQYF. CDR3 DNA: TGTGCCAGCAGCTTAGTTGGGACTAGCGGGGGGACCGCCTACGAGCAGTACTTC.

The CDR3 bases are TGTGCCAGCAGCTTGATGAACGGGGGGCTAAGGAATGGCTACACCTTC. Its translation is CASSLMNGGLRNGYTF. J is TRBJ1-2 and V is TRBV5-6; D perhaps matches TRBD1 (6 bases). Germline values: CDR1 SGHDT, CDR2 YYEEEE. The CDR3 sequence is 16 residues long. V lost 1 base and J 6 bases, leaving 19 bases between the germline ends.

This chain joins TRBV7-3 and TRBJ2-5; D ambiguous. The CDR3 consists of 13 residues. Trimming shortened V by 5 bases and J by 5 bases, and 12 bases separated the two germline ends. Germline CDR1 SGHTA, CDR2 FQGTGA. CDR3 sequence reads: CASSLGPRETQYF. In DNA form, the CDR3 reads TGTGCCAGCAGCCTTGGTCCGCGGGAGACCCAGTACTTC.

This chain connects TRBV10-3 to TRBJ1-2, with unresolved D. Per the germline V gene, CDR1 is ENHRY and CDR2 is SYGVKD. The V and J ends lost 2 bases and 8 bases respectively, with 18 bases between them. This CDR3 comprises 15 residues. Written as DNA, the CDR3 is TGTGCCATCAGTGAGATCGACGGAGCCCCTGGCGGCTACACCTTC. Its protein is CAISEIDGAPGGYTF.

The chain links TRBV27 to TRBJ2-1; 11 bases line up with TRBD1. Germline lookup yields CDR1 MNHEY and CDR2 SMNVEV (reference sequence). V lost 5 bases and J lost 7; bases outside the gene matches: 4. The CDR3 extends over 14 amino acids. In DNA form, the CDR3 reads TGTGCCAGCAGTCGGGACAGGGGGTATAATGAGCAGTTCTTC. It yields the protein CASSRDRGYNEQFF.

V usage is TRBV5-1 and J usage is TRBJ2-3; 9 nucleotides line up with TRBD2. V lost 2 bases and J lost 3; bases outside the gene matches: 4. The CDR3 totals 15 residues. Per the germline V gene, CDR1 is SGHRS and CDR2 is YFSETQ. Written as DNA, the CDR3 is TGCGCCAGCAGCTTAAGGCGGGGGGGAACAGATACGCAGTATTTT. Translation gives CASSLRRGGTDTQYF.